This T cell receptor (beta chain) emerged from a study of shared clonotypes between healthy human individuals (TCRdb year 2020). With respect to the entire study: Three men and a couple of women, aged 18 to 49 years, made up the cohort. To increase sequencing depth and limit assay-specific biases, different laboratories used diverse techniques to prepare libraries and sequence TCR repertoires. To estimate repertoire size and how much clonotypes are shared between individuals, the study performed deep sequencing of blood TCR repertoires from roughly five healthy adults. Per donor, leukapheresis produced somewhere between about 0.94 and 9.5 billion PBMCs. Per donor, three plates each were used for CD4 naive and CD4 memory, two for CD8 naive, and one for CD8 memory.

Based on the germline V gene, the CDR1 and CDR2 sequences are SGHRS and YFSETQ. Including the terminal cysteine and phenylalanine, the CDR3 comprises 13 residues. The only DNA kept is the CDR3, 39 bases in frame from the first base. V was cut back by 2 bases and J by 0 bases, leaving a gap of 6 bases between them. Healthy HIV-negative adults with no recently reported acute infections or vaccinations were included as donors. Only Caucasian adults living in Nashville, Tennessee, USA were represented among the donors. CD4+ T cells were enriched by magnetic negative selection, after which naive cells were positively selected on CD45RA and the negative fraction was taken as the memory subset. After blood collection by leukapheresis, PBMCs were isolated using Ficoll-Histopaque density gradient centrifugation and then cryopreserved in the vapor phase of liquid nitrogen. Purity and quantity of every magnetically sorted T cell population were checked by analytical flow cytometry. From each sorted fraction, genomic DNA was isolated and quantified by UV absorbance on a Nanodrop 2000c.

Using the deep immunoSEQ assay, TCR CDR3 regions were amplified from genomic DNA by multiplex PCR. For each cell subset, the extracted genomic DNA was distributed evenly across all wells of several immunoSEQ 96-well plates, and each plate served as one replicate. For sorted subsets, each replicate PCR was loaded with 200 ng genomic DNA, equivalent to 32,000 or so T cell genomes. The purified libraries were quantified using a Qubit 3.0 fluorometer, sized with a Bioanalyzer 2100, and then quantified again using the KAPA Library Quantification kit. A separate single-read 150-cycle Illumina NextSeq 550 flow cell was used to sequence each immunoSEQ 96-well plate. The authors processed their data as follows. Because the immunoSEQ output included only junctional sequences and no quality scores, the filtering could not be the same as the filtering used for full-length reads. Sequences were annotated with PyIR, a Python wrapper for IgBLAST v1.9, using IMGT germline references to assign V/J genes and CDR3. Reads with weak V/J assignments (E-value above 1e-6), missing CDR3, stop codons, out-of-frame junctions, or ambiguous translated residues were removed. V3J clonotypes were defined as sequences sharing the same inferred V gene, J gene, and CDR3 amino acid sequence. The percentage overlap between two repertoires was calculated by dividing the number of shared unique clonotypes by the size of the smaller repertoire. Three approaches were used to assess repertoire richness: RTK rarefaction, the Chao1 estimator, and Recon v2.1 estimates of unobserved clonotypes. For all TCRbeta clonotypes obtained by the gDNA method from a few donors, generation probabilities were computed with OLGA. The source is immuneACCESS, and TCRdb retained only in-frame sequences with V and J called. Part of the clones is not carried over; for the studies checked, unresolved V genes explain less than half of this, and the remainder is unexplained. V, J and clone size reflect that table, while D and trimming were determined from the DNA. Here the sample has more than 900,000 clones; 70% to 80% occur a single time. The ten largest account for roughly 0.57% of the sample.

As regards this clone: Its antigen is still unknown. There are no base qualities to consult, and no much larger clone falls within one base.

Summary of the overall study and its limitations: Naive subsets generally had larger estimated clonotype richness than memory subsets did. Even with the large sequencing depth, rarefaction of the sorted-subset datasets indicated that sequencing was incomplete. Compared with non-shared clonotypes, the clonotypes found in all four sorted-subset donors had higher generation probabilities. Across a few donors, around 5% of naive CD4, approximately 3.6% of naive CD8, around 2.5% of memory CD4, and under 0.45% of memory CD8 clonotypes were shared. Pairwise subsampling indicated that sequencing depth was expected to affect the degree of clonotype sharing among donors. Because the study included only a small number of donors, the genetic and exposure-history diversity represented was limited. Sampling was restricted to blood, and TCR repertoires in tissues likely differ from the TCR repertoires found in blood.

The source material was memory CD4+ T cells from PBMCs. The cell subset or site label of this sample denotes: CD45RA-negative fraction. The TCR originated in a man aged 18 to 30 in good health. Some clones in this sample may be carry-over from other donors' samples. Recombination joined TRBV5-1 with TRBJ2-7; the D segment cannot be called with confidence. The bases read TGCGCCAGCAGCTTTACGGCCTCCTACGAGCAGTACTTC. It translates as CASSFTASYEQYF.